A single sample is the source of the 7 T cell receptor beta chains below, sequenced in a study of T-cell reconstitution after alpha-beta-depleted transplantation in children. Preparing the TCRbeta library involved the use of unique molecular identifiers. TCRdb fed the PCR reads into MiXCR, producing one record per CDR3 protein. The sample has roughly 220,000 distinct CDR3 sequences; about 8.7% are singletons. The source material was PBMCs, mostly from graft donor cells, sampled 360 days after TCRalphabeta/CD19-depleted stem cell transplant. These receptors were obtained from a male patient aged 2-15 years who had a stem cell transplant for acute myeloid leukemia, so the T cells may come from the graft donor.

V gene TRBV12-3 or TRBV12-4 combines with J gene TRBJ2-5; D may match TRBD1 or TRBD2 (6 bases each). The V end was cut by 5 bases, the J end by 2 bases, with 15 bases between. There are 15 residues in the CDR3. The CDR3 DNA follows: TGTGCCAGCAGTCGCCTCGGGGGCTATCAAGAGACCCAGTACTTC. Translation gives CASSRLGGYQETQYF.

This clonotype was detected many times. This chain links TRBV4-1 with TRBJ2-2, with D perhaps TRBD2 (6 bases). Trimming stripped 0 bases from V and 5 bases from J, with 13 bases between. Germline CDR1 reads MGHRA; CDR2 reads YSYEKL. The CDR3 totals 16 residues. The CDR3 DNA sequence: TGCGCCAGCAGCCAAGACGAGGTAGCGGTGACCGGGGAGCTGTTTTTT. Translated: CASSQDEVAVTGELFF.

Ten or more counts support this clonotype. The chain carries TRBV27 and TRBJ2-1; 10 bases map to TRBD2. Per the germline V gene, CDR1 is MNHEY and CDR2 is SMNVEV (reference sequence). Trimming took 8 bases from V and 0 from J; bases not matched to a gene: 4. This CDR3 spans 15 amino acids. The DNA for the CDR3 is TGTGCCAGCTGTAGCGGGGGGCTCTCCTACAATGAGCAGTTCTTC. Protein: CASCSGGLSYNEQFF.

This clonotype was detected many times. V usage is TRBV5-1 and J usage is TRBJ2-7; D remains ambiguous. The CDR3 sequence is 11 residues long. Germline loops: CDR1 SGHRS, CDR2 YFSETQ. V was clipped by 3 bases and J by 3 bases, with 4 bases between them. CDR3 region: CASSSHYEQYF. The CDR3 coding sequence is TGCGCCAGCAGCTCCCACTACGAGCAGTACTTC.

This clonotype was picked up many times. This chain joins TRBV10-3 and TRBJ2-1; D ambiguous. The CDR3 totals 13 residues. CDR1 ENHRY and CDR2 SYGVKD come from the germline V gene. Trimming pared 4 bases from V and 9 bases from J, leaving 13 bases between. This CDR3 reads CAISGLESSEQFF. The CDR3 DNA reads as TGTGCCATCAGTGGGCTAGAATCTAGTGAGCAGTTCTTC.

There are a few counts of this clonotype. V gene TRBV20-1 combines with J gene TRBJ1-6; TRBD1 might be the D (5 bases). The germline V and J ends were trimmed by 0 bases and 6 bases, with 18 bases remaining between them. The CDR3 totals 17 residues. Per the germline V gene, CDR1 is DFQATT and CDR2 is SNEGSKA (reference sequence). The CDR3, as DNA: TGCAGTGCTAGAGAAACGACGCTTAGGGACGGTAATTCACCCCTCCACTTT. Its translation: CSARETTLRDGNSPLHF.

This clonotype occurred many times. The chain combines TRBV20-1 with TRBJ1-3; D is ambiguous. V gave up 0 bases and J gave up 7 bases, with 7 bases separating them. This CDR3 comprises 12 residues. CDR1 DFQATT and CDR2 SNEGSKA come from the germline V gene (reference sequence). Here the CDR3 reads CSARDTANTIYF. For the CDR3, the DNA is TGCAGTGCTAGAGATACGGCCAACACCATATATTTT.